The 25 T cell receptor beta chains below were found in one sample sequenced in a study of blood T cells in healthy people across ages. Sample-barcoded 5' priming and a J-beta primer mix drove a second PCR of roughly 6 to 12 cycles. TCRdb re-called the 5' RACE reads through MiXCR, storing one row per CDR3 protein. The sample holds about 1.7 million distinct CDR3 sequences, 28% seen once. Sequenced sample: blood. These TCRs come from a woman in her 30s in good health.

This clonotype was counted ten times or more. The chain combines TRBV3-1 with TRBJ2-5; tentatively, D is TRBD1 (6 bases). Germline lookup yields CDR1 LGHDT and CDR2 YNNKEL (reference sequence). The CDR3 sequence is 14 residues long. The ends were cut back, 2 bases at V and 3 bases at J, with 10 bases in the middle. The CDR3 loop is CASSQSGGEETQYF. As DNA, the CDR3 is TGTGCCAGCAGCCAAAGTGGGGGCGAAGAGACCCAGTACTTC.

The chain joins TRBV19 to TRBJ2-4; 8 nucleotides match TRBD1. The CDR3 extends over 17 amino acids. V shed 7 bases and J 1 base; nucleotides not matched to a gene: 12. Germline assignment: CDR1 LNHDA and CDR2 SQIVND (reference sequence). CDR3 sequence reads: CASTAGGYFMAKNIQYF. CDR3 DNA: TGTGCCAGTACAGCAGGGGGCTATTTTATGGCCAAAAACATTCAGTACTTC.

CDR3 DNA: TGTGCTAGTGGCCCGGGGACAGGGGGCACCGAGCAGTACTTC. It is translated as CASGPGTGGTEQYF. The chain links TRBV12-5 to TRBJ2-4; 12 bases are shared with TRBD1. The end of the DNA is better explained by TRBJ2-7, so the J call may be wrong. This CDR3 spans 14 amino acids. Germline CDR1 LGHNT, CDR2 FRNRAP.

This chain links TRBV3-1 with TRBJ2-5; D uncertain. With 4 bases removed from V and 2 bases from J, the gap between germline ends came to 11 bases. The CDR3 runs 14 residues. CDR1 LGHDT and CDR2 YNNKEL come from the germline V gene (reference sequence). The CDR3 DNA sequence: TGTGCCAGCAGCCCCTGGCAGATTCAAGAGACCCAGTACTTC. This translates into CASSPWQIQETQYF.

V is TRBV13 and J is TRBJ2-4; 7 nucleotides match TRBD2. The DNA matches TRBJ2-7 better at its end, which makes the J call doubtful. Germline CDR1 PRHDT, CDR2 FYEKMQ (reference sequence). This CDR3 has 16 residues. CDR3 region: CASSLFGGGSSYEQYF. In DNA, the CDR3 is TGTGCCAGCAGCTTATTCGGCGGGGGAAGCTCCTACGAGCAGTACTTC.

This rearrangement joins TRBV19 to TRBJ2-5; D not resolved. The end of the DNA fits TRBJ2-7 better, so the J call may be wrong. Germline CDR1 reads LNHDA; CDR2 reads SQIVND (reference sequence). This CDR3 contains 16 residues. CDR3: CASSIKSRQPAYEQYF. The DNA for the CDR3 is TGTGCCAGTAGTATCAAGTCCAGGCAGCCAGCCTACGAGCAGTACTTC.

In DNA, the CDR3 is TGTGCCAGCAGTGATCAGTCAGGGAAAGAGACCCAGTACTTC. It codes for CASSDQSGKETQYF. The V gene is TRBV2, the J gene TRBJ2-5; possibly TRBD1 for D (5 bases). The V end lost 3 bases, the J end lost 3 bases, and 11 bases lay between the germline ends. The V gene's germline CDR1 is SNHLY and CDR2 FYNNEI. The CDR3 spans 14 residues. Filled out from reference TRBV2 and TRBJ2-5, the complete variable domain reads EPEVTQTPSHQVTQMGQEVILRCVPISNHLYFYWYRQILGQKVEFLVSFYNNEISEKSEIFDDQFSVERPDGSNFTLKIRSTKLEDSAMYFCASSDQSGKETQYFGPGTRLLVL.

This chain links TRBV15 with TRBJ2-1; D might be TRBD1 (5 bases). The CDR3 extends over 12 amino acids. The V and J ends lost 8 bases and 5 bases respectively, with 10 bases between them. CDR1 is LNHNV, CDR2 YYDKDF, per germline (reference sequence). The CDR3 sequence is CATGDRNNEQFF. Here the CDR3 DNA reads TGTGCCACCGGAGACAGAAACAATGAGCAGTTCTTC.

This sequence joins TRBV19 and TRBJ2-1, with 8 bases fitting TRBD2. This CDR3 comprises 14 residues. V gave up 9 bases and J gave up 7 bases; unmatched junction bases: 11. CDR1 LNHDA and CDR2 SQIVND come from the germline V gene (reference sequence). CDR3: CARPTSEGGNEQFF. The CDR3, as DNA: TGTGCCAGACCGACTAGCGAGGGGGGAAATGAGCAGTTCTTC.

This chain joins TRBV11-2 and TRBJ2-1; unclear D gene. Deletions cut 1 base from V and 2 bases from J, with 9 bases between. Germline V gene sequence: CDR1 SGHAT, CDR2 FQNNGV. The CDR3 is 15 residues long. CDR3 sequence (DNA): TGTGCCAGCAGCTTAGCGGCTAGTCCCTACAATGAGCAGTTCTTC. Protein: CASSLAASPYNEQFF.

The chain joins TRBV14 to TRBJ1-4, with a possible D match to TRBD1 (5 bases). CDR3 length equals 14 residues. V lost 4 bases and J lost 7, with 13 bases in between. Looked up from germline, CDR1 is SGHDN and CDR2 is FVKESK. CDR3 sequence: CASSLTVGSEKLFF. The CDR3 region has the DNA TGTGCCAGCAGCCTGACAGTGGGCAGTGAAAAACTGTTTTTT. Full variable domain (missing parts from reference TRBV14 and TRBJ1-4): EAGVTQFPSHSVIEKGQTVTLRCDPISGHDNLYWYRRVMGKEIKFLLHFVKESKQDESGMPNNRFLAERTGGTYSTLKVQPAELEDSGVYFCASSLTVGSEKLFFGSGTQLSVL.

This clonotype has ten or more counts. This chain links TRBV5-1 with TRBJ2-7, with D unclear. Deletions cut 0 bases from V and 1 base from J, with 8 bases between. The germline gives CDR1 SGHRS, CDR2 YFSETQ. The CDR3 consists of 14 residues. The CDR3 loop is CASSLGAPSYEQYF. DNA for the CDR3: TGCGCCAGCAGCTTGGGAGCTCCTTCCTACGAGCAGTACTTC.

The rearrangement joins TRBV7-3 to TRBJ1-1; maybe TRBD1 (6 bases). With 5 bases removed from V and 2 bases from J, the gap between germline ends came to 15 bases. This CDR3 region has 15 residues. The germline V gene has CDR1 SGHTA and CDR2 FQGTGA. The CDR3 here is CASSASGTSNTEAFF. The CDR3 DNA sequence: TGTGCCAGCAGCGCCTCGGGGACATCTAACACTGAAGCTTTCTTT.

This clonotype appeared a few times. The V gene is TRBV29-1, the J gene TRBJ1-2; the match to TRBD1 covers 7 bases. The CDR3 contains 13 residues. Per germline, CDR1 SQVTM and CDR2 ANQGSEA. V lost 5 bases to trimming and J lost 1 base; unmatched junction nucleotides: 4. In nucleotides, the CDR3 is TGCAGCGTTCCGGGACAGTATAACTATGGCTACACCTTC. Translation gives CSVPGQYNYGYTF. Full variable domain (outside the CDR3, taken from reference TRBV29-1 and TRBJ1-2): SAVISQKPSRDICQRGTSLTIQCQVDSQVTMMFWYRQQPGQSLTLIATANQGSEATYESGFVIDKFPISRPNLTFSTLTVSNMSPEDSSIYLCSVPGQYNYGYTFGSGTRLTVV.

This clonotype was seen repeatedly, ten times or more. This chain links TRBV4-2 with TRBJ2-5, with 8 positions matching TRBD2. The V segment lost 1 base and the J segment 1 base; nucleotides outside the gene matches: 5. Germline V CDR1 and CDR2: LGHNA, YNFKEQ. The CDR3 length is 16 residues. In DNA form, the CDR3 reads TGTGCCAGCAGCCAAGGGTGGCGGGGGGCCCAAGAGACCCAGTACTTC. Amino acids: CASSQGWRGAQETQYF.

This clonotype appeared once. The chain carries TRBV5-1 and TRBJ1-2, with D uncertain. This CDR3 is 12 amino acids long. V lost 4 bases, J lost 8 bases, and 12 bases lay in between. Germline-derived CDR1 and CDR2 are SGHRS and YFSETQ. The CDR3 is CASSPSGMGYTF. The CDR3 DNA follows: TGCGCCAGCAGCCCAAGCGGGATGGGCTACACCTTC.

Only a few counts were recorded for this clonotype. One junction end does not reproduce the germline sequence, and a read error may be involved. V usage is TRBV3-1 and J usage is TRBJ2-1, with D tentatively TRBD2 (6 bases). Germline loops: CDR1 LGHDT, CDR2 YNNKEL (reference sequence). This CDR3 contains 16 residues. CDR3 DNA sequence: TGTGCCAGCAGCCCGGGTTTCCGGGACTCTTACAATGAGCGGTTCTTC. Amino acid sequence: CASSPGFRDSYNERFF.

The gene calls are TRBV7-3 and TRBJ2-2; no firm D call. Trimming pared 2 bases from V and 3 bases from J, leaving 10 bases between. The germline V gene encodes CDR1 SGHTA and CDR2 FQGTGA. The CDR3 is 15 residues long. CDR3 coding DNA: TGTGCCAGCAGCTTAGCTCGGGCGGACACCGGGGAGCTGTTTTTT. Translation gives CASSLARADTGELFF.

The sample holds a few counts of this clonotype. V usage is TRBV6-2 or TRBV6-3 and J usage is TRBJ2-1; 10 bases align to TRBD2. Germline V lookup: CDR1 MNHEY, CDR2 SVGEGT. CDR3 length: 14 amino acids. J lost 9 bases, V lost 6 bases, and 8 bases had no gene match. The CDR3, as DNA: TGTGCCAGCAGACCAGCGGGGGGGGCCGTTGAGCAGTTCTTC. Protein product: CASRPAGGAVEQFF.

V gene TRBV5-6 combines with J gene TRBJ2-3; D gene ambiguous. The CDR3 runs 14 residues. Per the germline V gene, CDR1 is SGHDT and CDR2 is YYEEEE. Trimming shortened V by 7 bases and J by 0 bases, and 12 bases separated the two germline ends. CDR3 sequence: CASGLWRSTDTQYF. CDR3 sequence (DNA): TGTGCCAGCGGCCTGTGGAGAAGCACAGATACGCAGTATTTT.

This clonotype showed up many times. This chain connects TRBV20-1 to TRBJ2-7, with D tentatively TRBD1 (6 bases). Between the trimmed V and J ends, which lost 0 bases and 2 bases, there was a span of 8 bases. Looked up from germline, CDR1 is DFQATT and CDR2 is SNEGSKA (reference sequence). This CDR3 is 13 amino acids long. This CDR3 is CSARDPGAYEQYF. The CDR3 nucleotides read TGCAGTGCTAGAGACCCAGGGGCCTACGAGCAGTACTTC.

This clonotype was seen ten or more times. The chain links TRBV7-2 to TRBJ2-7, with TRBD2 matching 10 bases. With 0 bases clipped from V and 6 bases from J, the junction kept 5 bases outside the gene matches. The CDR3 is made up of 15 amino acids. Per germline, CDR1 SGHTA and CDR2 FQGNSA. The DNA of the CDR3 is TGTGCCAGCAGCTTAGCCCTAGCGGGAGCGAGCGAGCAGTACTTC. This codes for CASSLALAGASEQYF.

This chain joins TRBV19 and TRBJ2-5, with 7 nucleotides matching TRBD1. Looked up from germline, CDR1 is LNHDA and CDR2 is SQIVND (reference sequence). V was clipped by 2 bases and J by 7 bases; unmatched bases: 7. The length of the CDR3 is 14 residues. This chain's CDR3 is CASSISDRAGTQYF. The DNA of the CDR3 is TGTGCCAGTAGTATATCCGACAGGGCCGGGACCCAGTACTTC.

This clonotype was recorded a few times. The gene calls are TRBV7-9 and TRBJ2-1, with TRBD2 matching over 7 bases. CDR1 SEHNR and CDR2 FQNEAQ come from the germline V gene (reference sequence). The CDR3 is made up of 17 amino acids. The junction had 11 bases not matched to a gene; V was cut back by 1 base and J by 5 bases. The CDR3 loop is CASSLESLGGPNNEQFF. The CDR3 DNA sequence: TGTGCCAGCAGCTTAGAATCGTTGGGAGGGCCCAACAATGAGCAGTTCTTC.

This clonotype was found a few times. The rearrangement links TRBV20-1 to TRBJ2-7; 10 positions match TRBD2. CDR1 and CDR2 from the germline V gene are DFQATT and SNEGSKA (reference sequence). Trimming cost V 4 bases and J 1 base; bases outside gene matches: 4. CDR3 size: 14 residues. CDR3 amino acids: CSATQLAGSYEQYF. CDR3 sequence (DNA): TGCAGTGCTACCCAACTAGCGGGGTCCTACGAGCAGTACTTC.